The present T cell receptor beta chain was sequenced within a study of OX40 agonist ivuxolimab in advanced cancers. This clone appeared a single time. Its antigen is not identified. Data came from immunoSEQ multiplex PCR; TCRdb stores just in-frame clones and leaves some out. The sample contains roughly 53,000 clones, approximately 90% of which appear only once. Blood got drawn at baseline, again on cycle 4 day 1, and then on cycle 7 day 1. CDR1 and CDR2 (germline): SGHDN, FVKESK. Trimming cost V 1 base and J 10 bases, with 20 bases left between them. CDR3 size: 16 residues. Whole-study findings and limits: CD8+ T cells averaged more expanded clones than CD4+.

This chain joins TRBV14 and TRBJ2-1; D ambiguous. The material was CD4+ or CD8+ T cells sorted from blood, obtained in a trial of the OX40 agonist ivuxolimab. This TCR derives from an adult with an advanced solid tumor such as melanoma, head and neck, liver or kidney cancer. CDR3 protein: CASSQVDHSFGGEQFF. The CDR3 DNA is TGTGCCAGCAGCCAAGTGGACCATTCGTTTGGCGGCGAGCAGTTCTTC.